Listed below are T cell receptor beta chains from one sample, sequenced in a study of T cell repertoires in cytomegalovirus infection. TCRdb redid the calling of the reads with MiXCR, one entry per CDR3 protein. This sample has approximately 400,000 distinct CDR3 sequences; around 32% occur once, and the top ten carry approximately 14%. Sample: PBMCs. The receptors derive from a human donor in good health (CMV status not recorded). Some clones in this sample may be carry-over from other donors' samples. The CDR3 runs from the conserved cysteine through the conserved F or W. D genes are given only for firm matches. Expanded clones get a size class; other rows say once, few or many, or leave the size out.

TRBV7-9	-	TRBJ2-1	-	TGTGCCAGCAGCTGGGGTGGGGATGCCTACAATGAGCAGTTCTTC	CASSWGGDAYNEQFF
TRBV6-1	few	TRBJ2-7	-	TGTGCCAGCAGCCCCACCTCCGGGACAACAATGCAGTACTTC	CASSPTSGTTMQYF
TRBV7-2	-	TRBJ1-3	-	TGTGCCAGCAGCAGCTGCGGGCCAGCTGGAAACACCATATATTTT	CASSSCGPAGNTIYF
TRBV7-9	few	TRBJ1-1	-	TGTGCCAGCAGTCCTAACTCGGTCACTGAAGCTTTCTTT	CASSPNSVTEAFF
TRBV5-1	few	TRBJ2-5	-	TGCGCCAGCAGCTTGGCCGTTAGAGAGACCCAGTACTTC	CASSLAVRETQYF
TRBV7-6	-	TRBJ1-4	-	TGTGCCAGCAGCTTAGTCCCTGCTCGCGACAGTGCCAATGAAAAACTGTTTTTT	CASSLVPARDSANEKLFF
TRBV5-5	-	TRBJ1-4	-	TGTGCCAGCAGCTTGTATAACAGACAAGCAACTAATGAAAAACTGTTTTTT	CASSLYNRQATNEKLFF
TRBV6-1	few	TRBJ2-3	TRBD2	TGTGCCAGCAGTGATTTAGCGGGGGGGACTAGCACAGATACGCAGTATTTT	CASSDLAGGTSTDTQYF
TRBV27	-	TRBJ1-2	-	TGTGCCAGCAGTTCTTCAATTCTCAAAGATAACTATGGCTACACCTTC	CASSSSILKDNYGYTF
TRBV9	few	TRBJ2-1	-	TGTGCCAGCAGCGTAGCTAACGGCAATGAGCAGTTCTTC	CASSVANGNEQFF
TRBV27	few	TRBJ2-5	TRBD2	TGTGCCAGCAGTGGGGGTCAGCGGGGCCTCCAAGAGACCCAGTACTTC	CASSGGQRGLQETQYF
TRBV10-3	-	TRBJ1-1	-	TGTGCCCTCCGTTACGGGACCTCGGCTGAAGCTTTCTTT	CALRYGTSAEAFF
TRBV6-5	-	TRBJ2-1	TRBD1	TGTGCCAGCAGTCACCCGGGACAGGGCAATGAGCAGTTCTTC	CASSHPGQGNEQFF
TRBV6-2/TRBV6-3	-	TRBJ2-2	-	TGTGCCAGCAGTTACTTGGGCTCTGGGGAGCTGTTTTTT	CASSYLGSGELFF
TRBV4-1	-	TRBJ1-2	TRBD1	TGCGCCAGCAGCCAAGATTGGACAGGGTCGAAAGGCTACTATGGCTACACCTTC	CASSQDWTGSKGYYGYTF
TRBV6-6	-	TRBJ2-7	-	TGTGCCAGCAGTTACCCAGACACCTCCTACGAGCAGTACTTC	CASSYPDTSYEQYF
TRBV6-6	-	TRBJ2-7	TRBD1	TGTGCCAGCAGTAAGACAGGGGGTCGGGTGGGAGAGCAGTACTTC	CASSKTGGRVGEQYF
TRBV4-3	-	TRBJ1-2	-	TGCGCCAGCAGCCAAGGGCAACAGAAGATCTATGGCTACACCTTC	CASSQGQQKIYGYTF
TRBV7-9	few	TRBJ1-2	-	TGTGCCAGCAGGCAGTCTGGGGATGGCTACACCTTC	CASRQSGDGYTF
TRBV4-1	few	TRBJ2-7	-	TGCGCCAGCAGCCAAACATTTGGGGAGCAGTACTTC	CASSQTFGEQYF
TRBV7-9	few	TRBJ2-7	TRBD1	TGTGCCAGCAGCTTAGCGGCTTCGGGACAGGGGAGTTACGAGCAGTACTTC	CASSLAASGQGSYEQYF
TRBV4-1	-	TRBJ1-6	-	TGCGCCAGCAGCCAAGACCAGGGGATCTCACCCCTCCAATTT	CASSQDQGISPLQF
TRBV6-2/TRBV6-3	few	TRBJ2-7	TRBD2	TGTGCCAGCAGTTTTGCTAGCGGGAAAGTGCAGTACTTC	CASSFASGKVQYF
TRBV19	-	TRBJ1-5	-	TGTGCCAGTAGTACAGGGAAAAGCAATCAGCCCCAGCATTTT	CASSTGKSNQPQHF
TRBV4-3	-	TRBJ1-1	-	TGCGCCAGCAGCCAAGCCAGGGTGCACACTGAAGCTTTCTTT	CASSQARVHTEAFF
TRBV12-3/TRBV12-4	-	TRBJ2-3	TRBD1	TGTGCCAGCAGTCCCGGGACAGGGTGGGACACAGATACGCAGTATTTT	CASSPGTGWDTDTQYF
TRBV7-2	many	TRBJ1-4	-	TGTGCCAGCAGCCCCCGGACAGAAAAACTGTTTTTT	CASSPRTEKLFF
TRBV2	-	TRBJ1-5	-	TGTGCCAGCAGGGGGGCAGGGCAGGGAAGCAATCAGCCCCAGCATTTT	CASRGAGQGSNQPQHF
TRBV6-2/TRBV6-3	-	TRBJ2-1	-	TGTGCCAGCAGCTCGACAGCTTACAATGAGCAGTTCTTC	CASSSTAYNEQFF
TRBV12-3/TRBV12-4	-	TRBJ1-1	-	TGTGCCAGCAACCCATTAGGGAACACTGAAGCTTTCTTT	CASNPLGNTEAFF
TRBV19	-	TRBJ2-3	-	TGTGCCAGTAGTATCACTCGCAGGGGCGCGGGCACAGATACGCAGTATTTT	CASSITRRGAGTDTQYF
TRBV14	-	TRBJ2-3	-	TGTGCCAGCAGCCAAGCGGGACTGACTCTTAGCACAGATACGCAGTATTTT	CASSQAGLTLSTDTQYF
TRBV11-2	-	TRBJ2-3	-	TGTGCCAGCAGCTTTCTGTCCGGGACATTGGTGGATACGCAGTATTTT	CASSFLSGTLVDTQYF
TRBV7-8	-	TRBJ2-2	TRBD2	TGTGCCAGCAGCTTAGAGGAGCGGGGGGTAGCGAACACCGGGGAGCTGTTTTTT	CASSLEERGVANTGELFF
TRBV7-9	many	TRBJ1-5	-	TGTGCCAGCAGCCTAGGGGAGGGGATTAAGGGTCAGCCCCAGCATTTT	CASSLGEGIKGQPQHF
TRBV3-1	-	TRBJ1-2	-	TGTGCCTGCGGATACAGGGATTCTGGCTACACCTTC	CACGYRDSGYTF
TRBV5-6	-	TRBJ2-5	TRBD2	TGTGCCAGCAGCTTCGGACTAGCGGGGCACCAAGAGACCCAGTACTTC	CASSFGLAGHQETQYF
TRBV12-3/TRBV12-4	-	TRBJ2-3	TRBD1	TGTGCCAGCACTGGGACAGGGGGTATCAGCACAGATACGCAGTATTTT	CASTGTGGISTDTQYF
TRBV28	many	TRBJ1-6	TRBD1	TGTGCCAGCAGTTGGTCCCCAGGGGGGGATTCACCCCTCCACTTT	CASSWSPGGDSPLHF
TRBV5-6	few	TRBJ2-7	-	TGTGCCAGCAGTCCGGACACCCGGGGCGACGAGCAGTACTTC	CASSPDTRGDEQYF
TRBV13	-	TRBJ1-1	TRBD1	TGTGCCAGCAGCCCGATGTGGACAGGGGGCATCGGAGCTTTCTTT	CASSPMWTGGIGAFF
TRBV27	-	TRBJ2-1	TRBD2	TGTGCCAGCAGTCCCCGGGAGGGACCCAATGAGCAGTTCTTC	CASSPREGPNEQFF
TRBV6-2/TRBV6-3	-	TRBJ2-1	-	TGTTCCAGCAGTTCCCCGCTCATGGGGGGTGGAGAGTTCTTC	CSSSSPLMGGGEFF
TRBV28	few	TRBJ2-7	TRBD2	TGTGCCAGCAGTTTCTCCCGACTAGCGGGAGCCTTCTACGAGCAGTACTTC	CASSFSRLAGAFYEQYF
TRBV24-1	-	TRBJ2-3	-	TGTGCCACCAGTGATCCCCGGTCGCTGGATACGCAGTATTTT	CATSDPRSLDTQYF
TRBV11-2	few	TRBJ2-5	-	TGTGCCAGCAGCTTGGCCCCCCAGCAGACCCAGTACTTC	CASSLAPQQTQYF
TRBV3-1	few	TRBJ2-7	-	TGTGCCAGCAGCCAAAGGCTCCCCTACGAGCAGTACTTC	CASSQRLPYEQYF
TRBV6-5	-	TRBJ1-2	-	TGTTCCAGCAGTTACCGAGGGATGAACTATGGCTACAACTTC	CSSSYRGMNYGYNF
TRBV7-9	-	TRBJ1-5	TRBD1	TGTGCCAGCACTCAGGGGGCTCTTCAGCCCCAGCATTTT	CASTQGALQPQHF
TRBV6-5	few	TRBJ2-4	TRBD2	TGTGCCAGCAGGGGCGGGGGGGCCGGGCCAAACATTCAGTACTTC	CASRGGGAGPNIQYF
TRBV7-2	-	TRBJ1-1	TRBD1	TGTGCCAGCAACTCATTCAGGGGGCGCGGGACTGAAGCTTTCTTT	CASNSFRGRGTEAFF
TRBV25-1	many	TRBJ2-3	-	TGTGCCAGCAGTGAATATTCTCCTACAGATACGCAGTATTTT	CASSEYSPTDTQYF
TRBV7-2	-	TRBJ2-3	TRBD2	TGTGCCAGCATCCCTGGAGCGGGGGGTCCGTTGGATACGCAGTATTTT	CASIPGAGGPLDTQYF
TRBV2	-	TRBJ1-1	-	TGTGCCAGCCAACCCTTGAGACAGAAGAACACTGAAGCTTTCTTT	CASQPLRQKNTEAFF
TRBV29-1	-	TRBJ2-1	-	TGCAGCGTCGGGGCCTCGGGTAGCGAGCAGTTCTTC	CSVGASGSEQFF
TRBV12-3/TRBV12-4	many	TRBJ1-5	TRBD1	TGTGCCAGTCAAGCCGGACAGGTCAATCAGCCCCAGCATTTT	CASQAGQVNQPQHF
TRBV7-8	-	TRBJ2-5	TRBD1	TGTGCCAGCAGCTTAGCTTGGGACAGACAAGAGACCCAGTACTTC	CASSLAWDRQETQYF